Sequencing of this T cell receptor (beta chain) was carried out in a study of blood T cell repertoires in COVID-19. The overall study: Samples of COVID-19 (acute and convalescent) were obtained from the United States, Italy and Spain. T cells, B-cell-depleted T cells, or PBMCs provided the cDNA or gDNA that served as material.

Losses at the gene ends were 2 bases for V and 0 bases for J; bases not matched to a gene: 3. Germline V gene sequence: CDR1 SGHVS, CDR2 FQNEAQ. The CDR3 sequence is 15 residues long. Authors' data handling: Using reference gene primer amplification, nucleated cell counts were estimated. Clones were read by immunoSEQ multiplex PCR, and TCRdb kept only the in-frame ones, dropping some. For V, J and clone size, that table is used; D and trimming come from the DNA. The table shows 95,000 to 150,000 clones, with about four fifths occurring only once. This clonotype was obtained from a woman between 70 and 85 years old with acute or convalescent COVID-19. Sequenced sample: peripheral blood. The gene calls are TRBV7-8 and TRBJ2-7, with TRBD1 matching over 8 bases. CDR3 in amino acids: CASSLLTGGSYEQYF. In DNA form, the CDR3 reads TGTGCCAGCAGCTTACTCACAGGGGGCTCCTACGAGCAGTACTTC.